Below, one TCR beta chain is given with its context. Its antigen is not known. The study ran its PCR with 60 Vbeta and 13 Jbeta primers. TCRdb's copy holds only in-frame clones and misses some; the assay was immunoSEQ multiplex PCR. The table lists approximately 150,000 clones, about 76% of them singletons. These data originate in a study of cytomegalovirus exposure and HLA in healthy donors. Study information: In a previous analysis, 117 million unique TCR beta sequences were found from 150 million to 200 million T cells. Genotyping showed less than 85% of roughly 400 donors falling in the Caucasian-associated ancestry cluster. The study, taken as a whole, reports: Later work showed greater clonal expansion in HLA-associated TCR beta chains than in equally common others. According to a later analysis, most TCR beta chains associated with CMV appeared HLA-restricted.

Germline loops: CDR1 KGHSH, CDR2 LQKENI. Trimming shortened V by 3 bases and J by 1 base, and 11 bases separated the two germline ends. The CDR3 has 15 amino acids. The sequenced material came from PBMCs. This clonotype was obtained from a human donor in good health. The rearrangement links TRBV18 to TRBJ2-3; tentative D call: TRBD2 (6 bases). CDR3 residues: CASSPRGRGTDTQYF. The CDR3 DNA reads as TGTGCCAGCTCACCGCGGGGTCGGGGCACAGATACGCAGTATTTT.